These T cell receptor beta chains were read from a single sample in a study of cytomegalovirus exposure and HLA in healthy donors. Produced via immunoSEQ multiplex PCR; TCRdb's table is partial and in-frame only. In the table there are about 110,000 clones, 88% of which are singletons. The sample was PBMCs. Every receptor here comes from a woman in her 30s in good health and CMV-seropositive. Both conserved end residues are part of each CDR3. A D gene is named only where the DNA matches it firmly. Some rows have no size entry. The others give once, few or many, or a class for an expanded clone.

d_call,j_call,v_call,clone_size,cdr3_aa,cdr3_nt
.,TRBJ1-2,TRBV6-6,few,CASSYPGTHANYGYTF,TGTGCCAGCAGTTACCCCGGGACACATGCTAACTATGGCTACACCTTC
TRBD2,TRBJ2-1,TRBV14,once,CASSPRREGSYNEQFF,TGTGCCAGCAGCCCTCGGCGGGAGGGCTCCTACAATGAGCAGTTCTTC
.,TRBJ2-1,TRBV6-5,.,CASSLGRGTYNEQFF,TGTGCCAGCAGTCTGGGAAGGGGAACCTACAATGAGCAGTTCTTC
.,TRBJ2-5,TRBV2,few,CASSDGRKETQYF,TGTGCCAGCAGTGATGGGAGGAAAGAGACCCAGTACTTC
TRBD1,TRBJ1-3,TRBV18,.,CASSRTGTGGDGAGNTIYF,TGTGCCAGCTCAAGAACCGGGACAGGGGGCGACGGCGCTGGAAACACCATATATTTT
.,TRBJ2-3,TRBV29-1,.,CSVELTAIPDTQYF,TGCAGCGTTGAGCTGACAGCCATCCCAGATACGCAGTATTTT
.,TRBJ2-6,TRBV11-2,.,CASSSPSPGVPGANVLTF,TGTGCCAGCAGCTCTCCCTCCCCGGGGGTTCCTGGGGCCAACGTCCTGACTTTC
.,TRBJ2-1,TRBV4-2,.,CASSQDIGVGVQFF,TGTGCCAGCAGCCAAGATATTGGAGTAGGGGTGCAGTTCTTC
.,TRBJ1-5,TRBV10-2,once,CASRGAGYNQPQHF,TGCGCCAGCAGGGGGGCCGGTTACAATCAGCCCCAGCATTTT
.,TRBJ2-5,TRBV28,.,CASSLGLKETQYF,TGTGCCAGCAGTTTAGGGCTAAAGGAGACCCAGTACTTC
.,TRBJ2-7,TRBV7-6,.,CASSLALGGDTYEQYF,TGTGCCAGCAGCTTAGCTTTGGGGGGAGACACCTACGAGCAGTACTTC
TRBD1,TRBJ1-2,TRBV30,.,CAWIGSGTGVGGYTF,TGTGCCTGGATTGGATCCGGGACAGGGGTCGGTGGCTACACCTTC
TRBD2,TRBJ2-2,TRBV2,.,CASSLLAARTGELFF,TGTGCCAGTTCCTTACTAGCGGCCAGGACCGGGGAGCTGTTTTTT
.,TRBJ1-1,TRBV16,.,CASSKGQGQGTEAFF,TGTGCCAGCAGCAAAGGGCAGGGGCAGGGCACTGAAGCTTTCTTT
.,TRBJ1-1,TRBV5-4,.,CASRSGPEAFF,TGTGCCAGCAGATCAGGCCCTGAAGCTTTCTTT
TRBD2,TRBJ2-3,TRBV7-2,.,CASSLGREGLTYTDTQYF,TGTGCCAGCAGCTTAGGGCGGGAGGGCCTGACATACACAGATACGCAGTATTTT
TRBD2,TRBJ2-2,TRBV9,.,CASSPRLAANTGELFF,TGTGCCAGCAGCCCCAGACTAGCGGCCAACACCGGGGAGCTGTTTTTT
TRBD1,TRBJ2-7,TRBV9,.,CASSAGQGGYEQYF,TGTGCCAGCAGCGCGGGACAGGGCGGCTACGAGCAGTACTTC
TRBD2,TRBJ2-7,TRBV27,.,CASSLSPRLAGASYEQYF,TGTGCCAGCAGTTTATCGCCCCGACTAGCGGGAGCCTCCTACGAGCAGTACTTC
.,TRBJ2-7,TRBV21-1,.,CASSKYRTGGNEQYF,TGTGCCAGCAGCAAATATCGGACAGGGGGCAACGAGCAGTACTTC
TRBD1,TRBJ2-6,TRBV5-4,.,CASSPRQGEISGANVLTF,TGTGCCAGCAGCCCGAGACAGGGGGAAATCTCTGGGGCCAACGTCCTGACTTTC
.,TRBJ1-1,TRBV2,.,CASSEVAGTTFF,TGTGCCAGCAGTGAAGTGGCAGGGACAACTTTCTTT
TRBD2,TRBJ2-1,TRBV27,.,CASSSLGEGSYNEQFF,TGTGCCAGCAGTTCCCTCGGGGAGGGCTCCTACAATGAGCAGTTCTTC
TRBD1,TRBJ1-2,TRBV5-1,.,CASSPGQGPGYGYTF,TGCGCCAGCAGCCCAGGACAGGGCCCGGGGTATGGCTACACCTTC
.,TRBJ2-2,TRBV29-1,.,CSVERAGYAGELFF,TGCAGCGTTGAGCGGGCAGGCTACGCCGGGGAGCTGTTTTTT
.,TRBJ2-5,TRBV5-1,once,CASSLTGGEETQYF,TGCGCCAGCAGCTTAACAGGGGGGGAAGAGACCCAGTACTTC
.,TRBJ1-3,TRBV5-8,.,CASSLQGAGNTIYF,TGTGCCAGCAGCTTACAGGGAGCCGGAAACACCATATATTTT
TRBD1,TRBJ2-6,TRBV11-2,.,CASSLGLGDRGRGANVLTF,TGTGCCAGCAGCTTAGGTTTAGGGGACAGGGGACGTGGGGCCAACGTCCTGACTTTC
.,TRBJ2-7,TRBV7-9,.,CASSTGTNYEQYF,TGTGCCAGCAGCACAGGGACCAACTACGAGCAGTACTTC
.,TRBJ1-1,TRBV28,few,CASSFGKEAFF,TGTGCCAGCAGTTTCGGTAAGGAAGCTTTCTTT
TRBD1,TRBJ2-3,TRBV6-6,.,CASSYRDRTGSAQYF,TGTGCCAGCAGTTACCGGGACAGGACTGGATCGGCGCAGTATTTT
TRBD2,TRBJ2-3,TRBV5-6,.,CASSFDPLAGGQADTQYF,TGTGCCAGCAGCTTCGACCCACTAGCGGGAGGGCAAGCAGATACGCAGTATTTT
.,TRBJ2-7,TRBV2,.,CASSGERSYEQYF,TGTGCCAGCAGTGGTGAGAGGTCCTACGAGCAGTACTTC
.,TRBJ2-2,TRBV2,.,CASTPRRENTGELFF,TGTGCCAGCACCCCCCGGAGGGAAAACACCGGGGAGCTGTTTTTT
.,TRBJ1-6,TRBV5-5,.,CASSSGGQEYNSPLHF,TGTGCCAGCAGCTCCGGCGGGCAGGAGTATAATTCACCCCTCCACTTT
TRBD1,TRBJ2-7,TRBV6-5,.,CASSYSIGGRDEQYF,TGTGCCAGCAGTTACTCGATAGGGGGCCGGGACGAGCAGTACTTC
.,TRBJ1-5,TRBV4-3,.,CASSQDAHGLGQPQHF,TGCGCCAGCAGCCAAGACGCCCATGGGCTGGGTCAGCCCCAGCATTTT
.,TRBJ1-4,TRBV5-4,.,CASSLVGGTNEKLFF,TGTGCCAGCAGCTTGGTAGGGGGAACTAATGAAAAACTGTTTTTT
TRBD2,TRBJ2-1,TRBV19,.,CASKLSGRSEQFF,TGTGCCAGTAAGCTTAGCGGGAGGTCTGAGCAGTTCTTC
.,TRBJ1-4,TRBV4-3,.,CASSQDVVGSIWEKLFF,TGCGCCAGCAGCCAAGATGTTGTAGGGAGCATTTGGGAAAAACTGTTTTTT
TRBD1,TRBJ1-6,TRBV6-6,.,CASRGQWTNSPLHF,TGTGCCAGCAGGGGACAGTGGACAAATTCACCCCTCCACTTT
TRBD2,TRBJ2-7,TRBV2,.,CASSEARGGLDGYEQYF,TGTGCCAGCAGTGAAGCGCGGGGAGGACTAGACGGTTACGAGCAGTACTTC
TRBD1,TRBJ2-1,TRBV6-5,.,CASSSRQGASNEQFF,TGTGCCAGCAGTTCAAGACAGGGGGCCAGCAATGAGCAGTTCTTC
.,TRBJ1-1,TRBV30,.,CAWSGTDTEAFF,TGTGCCTGGAGTGGTACAGACACTGAAGCTTTCTTT
TRBD2,TRBJ2-4,TRBV7-2,.,CASSLATGGRDIQYF,TGTGCCAGCAGCTTAGCTACGGGAGGGAGGGACATTCAGTACTTC
TRBD2,TRBJ2-7,TRBV7-6,.,CASSLGALAGVSEQYF,TGTGCCAGCAGCTTAGGGGCCCTAGCGGGAGTCAGCGAGCAGTACTTC
.,TRBJ2-1,TRBV30,.,CAWGDGGHNEQFF,TGTGCCTGGGGAGACGGGGGGCACAATGAGCAGTTCTTC
.,TRBJ2-1,TRBV7-8,.,CASSPTGAGGNEQFF,TGTGCCAGCAGCCCAACGGGAGCGGGTGGCAATGAGCAGTTCTTC
.,TRBJ2-1,TRBV7-2,.,CASSLVTRGGEQFF,TGTGCCAGCAGCTTAGTTACTAGAGGGGGTGAGCAGTTCTTC
TRBD1,TRBJ2-2,TRBV7-2,.,CASSPARDRGPTGELFF,TGTGCCAGCAGCCCCGCCCGGGACAGGGGGCCCACCGGGGAGCTGTTTTTT
TRBD1,TRBJ1-1,TRBV5-1,.,CASSLAQGMPEAFF,TGCGCCAGCAGCTTAGCACAGGGGATGCCTGAAGCTTTCTTT
.,TRBJ2-7,TRBV18,.,CASSPVPSHEQYF,TGTGCCAGCTCACCAGTTCCTAGTCACGAGCAGTACTTC
TRBD1,TRBJ2-1,TRBV2,.,CASSPPRGSSYNEQFF,TGTGCCAGCAGTCCACCCAGGGGGAGCTCCTACAATGAGCAGTTCTTC
TRBD1,TRBJ2-3,TRBV5-1,.,CASSWGQGGSSTDTQYF,TGCGCCAGCAGCTGGGGACAGGGAGGGTCTAGCACAGATACGCAGTATTTT
.,TRBJ2-1,TRBV11-2,.,CASSLFKSSYNEQFF,TGTGCCAGCAGCTTATTCAAGAGCTCCTACAATGAGCAGTTCTTC
.,TRBJ2-4,TRBV4-3,.,CASSQDVLLAKNIQYF,TGCGCCAGCAGCCAAGATGTCCTCCTAGCCAAAAACATTCAGTACTTC
TRBD2,TRBJ2-1,TRBV2,.,CASSRTSGGPSSYNEQFF,TGTGCCAGCAGTCGGACTAGCGGGGGCCCAAGCTCCTACAATGAGCAGTTCTTC
.,TRBJ1-1,TRBV5-1,.,CASSLAAGKGNTEAFF,TGCGCCAGCAGCTTGGCCGCAGGGAAGGGGAACACTGAAGCTTTCTTT
.,TRBJ2-2,TRBV11-2,few,CASSLLPGELFF,TGTGCCAGCAGCTTACTTCCCGGGGAGCTGTTTTTT
.,TRBJ2-6,TRBV9,once,CASSTRTESNVLTF,TGTGCCAGCAGCACTAGGACGGAATCGAACGTCCTGACTTTC